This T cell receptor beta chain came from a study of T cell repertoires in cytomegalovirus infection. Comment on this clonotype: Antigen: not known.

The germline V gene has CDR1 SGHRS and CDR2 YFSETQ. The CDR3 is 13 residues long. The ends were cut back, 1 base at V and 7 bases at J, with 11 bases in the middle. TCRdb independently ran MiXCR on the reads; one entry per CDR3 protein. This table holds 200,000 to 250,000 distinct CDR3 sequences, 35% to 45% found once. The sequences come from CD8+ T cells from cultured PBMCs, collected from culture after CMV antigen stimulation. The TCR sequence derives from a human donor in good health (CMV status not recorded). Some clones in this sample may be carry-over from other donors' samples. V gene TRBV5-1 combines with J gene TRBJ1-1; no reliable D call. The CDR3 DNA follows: TGCGCCAGCAGCTTGATCAGGCAGGATGAAGCTTTCTTT. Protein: CASSLIRQDEAFF. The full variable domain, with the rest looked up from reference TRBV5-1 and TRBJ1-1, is KAGVTQTPRYLIKTRGQQVTLSCSPISGHRSVSWYQQTPGQGLQFLFEYFSETQRNKGNFPGRFSGRQFSNSRSEMNVSTLELGDSALYLCASSLIRQDEAFFGQGTRLTVV.